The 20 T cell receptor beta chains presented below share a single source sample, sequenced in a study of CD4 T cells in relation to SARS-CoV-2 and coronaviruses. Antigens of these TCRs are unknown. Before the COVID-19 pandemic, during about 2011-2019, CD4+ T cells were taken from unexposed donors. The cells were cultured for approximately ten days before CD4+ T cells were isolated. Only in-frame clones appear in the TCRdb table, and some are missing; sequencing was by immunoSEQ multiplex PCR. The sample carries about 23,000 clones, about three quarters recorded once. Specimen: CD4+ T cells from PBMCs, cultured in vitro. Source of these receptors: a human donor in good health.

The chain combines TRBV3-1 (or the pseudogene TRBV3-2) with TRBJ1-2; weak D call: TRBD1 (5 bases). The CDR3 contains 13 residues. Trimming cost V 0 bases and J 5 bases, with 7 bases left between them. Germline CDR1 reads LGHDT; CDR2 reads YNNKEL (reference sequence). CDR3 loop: CASSQETAYGYTF. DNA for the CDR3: TGTGCCAGCAGCCAAGAGACAGCTTATGGCTACACCTTC.

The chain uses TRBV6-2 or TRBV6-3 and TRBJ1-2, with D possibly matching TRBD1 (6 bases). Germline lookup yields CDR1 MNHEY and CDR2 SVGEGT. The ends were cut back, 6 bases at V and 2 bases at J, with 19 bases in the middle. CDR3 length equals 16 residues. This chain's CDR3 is CASSWETGGLNYGYTF. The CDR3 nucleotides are TGTGCCAGCAGCTGGGAGACAGGTGGCCTAAACTATGGCTACACCTTC.

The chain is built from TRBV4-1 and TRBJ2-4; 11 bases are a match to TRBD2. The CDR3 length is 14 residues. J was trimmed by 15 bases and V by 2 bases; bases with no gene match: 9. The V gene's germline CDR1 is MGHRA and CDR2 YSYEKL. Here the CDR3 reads CASSQPLAGGLRYF. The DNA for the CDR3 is TGCGCCAGCAGCCAACCTCTAGCGGGAGGCCTCCGGTACTTC.

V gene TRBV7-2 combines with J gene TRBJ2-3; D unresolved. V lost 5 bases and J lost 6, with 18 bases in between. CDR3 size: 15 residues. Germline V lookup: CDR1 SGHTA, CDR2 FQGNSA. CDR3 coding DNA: TGTGCCAGCAGCGCCACAAGGACGGGTTGGGATACGCAGTATTTT. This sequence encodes CASSATRTGWDTQYF. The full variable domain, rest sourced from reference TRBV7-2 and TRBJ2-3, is GAGVSQSPSNKVTEKGKDVELRCDPISGHTALYWYRQSLGQGLEFLIYFQGNSAPDKSGLPSDRFSAERTGGSVSTLTIQRTQQEDSAVYLCASSATRTGWDTQYFGPGTRLTVL.

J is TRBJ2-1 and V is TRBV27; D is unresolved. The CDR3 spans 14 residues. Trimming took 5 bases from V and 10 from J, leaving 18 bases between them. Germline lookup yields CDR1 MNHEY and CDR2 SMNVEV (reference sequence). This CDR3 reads CASSPRAESTEQFF. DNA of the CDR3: TGTGCCAGCAGTCCACGGGCCGAAAGTACAGAGCAGTTCTTC.

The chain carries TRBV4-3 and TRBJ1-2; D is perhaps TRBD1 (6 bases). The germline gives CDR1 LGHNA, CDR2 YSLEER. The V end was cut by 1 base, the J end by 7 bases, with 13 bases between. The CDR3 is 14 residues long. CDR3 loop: CASSQGGHGRGYTF. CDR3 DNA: TGCGCCAGCAGCCAAGGGGGGCATGGACGTGGCTACACCTTC.

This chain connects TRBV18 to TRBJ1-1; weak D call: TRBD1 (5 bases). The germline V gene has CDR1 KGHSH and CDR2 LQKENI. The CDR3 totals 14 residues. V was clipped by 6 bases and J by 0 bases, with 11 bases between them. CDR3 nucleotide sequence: TGTGCCAGCTCCCGGGGACCTGTGAACACTGAAGCTTTCTTT. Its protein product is CASSRGPVNTEAFF. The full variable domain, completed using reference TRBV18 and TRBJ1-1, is NAGVMQNPRHLVRRRGQEARLRCSPMKGHSHVYWYRQLPEEGLKFMVYLQKENIIDESGMPKERFSAEFPKEGPSILRIQQVVRGDSAAYFCASSRGPVNTEAFFGQGTRLTVV.

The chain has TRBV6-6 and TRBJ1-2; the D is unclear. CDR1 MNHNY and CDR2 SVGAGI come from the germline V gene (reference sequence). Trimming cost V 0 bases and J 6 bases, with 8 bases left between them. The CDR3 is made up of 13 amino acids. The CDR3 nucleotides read TGTGCCAGCAGTTACTCTTCAGATCATGGCTACACCTTC. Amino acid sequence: CASSYSSDHGYTF.

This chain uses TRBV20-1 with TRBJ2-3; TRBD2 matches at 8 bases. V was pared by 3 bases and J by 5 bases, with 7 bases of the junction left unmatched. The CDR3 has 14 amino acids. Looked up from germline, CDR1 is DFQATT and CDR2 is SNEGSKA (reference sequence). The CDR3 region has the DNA TGCAGTGCTAGTTCCGGGAGGGCCGAAGATACGCAGTATTTT. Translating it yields CSASSGRAEDTQYF.

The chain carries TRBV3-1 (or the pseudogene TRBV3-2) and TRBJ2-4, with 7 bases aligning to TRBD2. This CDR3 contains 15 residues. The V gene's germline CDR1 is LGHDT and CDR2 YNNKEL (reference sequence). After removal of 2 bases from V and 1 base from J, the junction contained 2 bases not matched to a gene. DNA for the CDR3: TGTGCCAGCAGCCAAATCGGGGGGGCCAAAAACATTCAGTACTTC. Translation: CASSQIGGAKNIQYF.

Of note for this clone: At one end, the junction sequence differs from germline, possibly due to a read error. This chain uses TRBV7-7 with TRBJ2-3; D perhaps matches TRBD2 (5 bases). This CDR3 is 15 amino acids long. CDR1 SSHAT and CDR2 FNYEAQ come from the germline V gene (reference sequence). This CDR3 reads CASSSEAGGTDTQYF. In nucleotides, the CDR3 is TGTGCTAGCAGCTCCGAGGCGGGTGGGACAGATACGCAGTATTTT.

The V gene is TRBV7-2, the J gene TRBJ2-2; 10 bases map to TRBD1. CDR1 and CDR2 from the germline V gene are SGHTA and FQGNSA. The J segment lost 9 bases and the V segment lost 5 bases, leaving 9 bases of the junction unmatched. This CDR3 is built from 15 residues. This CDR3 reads CASSIQTGGSRELFF. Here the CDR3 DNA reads TGTGCCAGCAGCATCCAGACAGGGGGCTCCCGGGAGCTGTTTTTT.

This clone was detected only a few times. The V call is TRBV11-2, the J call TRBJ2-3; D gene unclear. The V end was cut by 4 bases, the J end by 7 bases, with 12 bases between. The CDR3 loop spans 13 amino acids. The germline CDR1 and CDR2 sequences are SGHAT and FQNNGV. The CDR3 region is CASSWGGSNTQYF. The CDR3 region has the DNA TGTGCCAGCAGCTGGGGTGGGTCGAATACGCAGTATTTT.

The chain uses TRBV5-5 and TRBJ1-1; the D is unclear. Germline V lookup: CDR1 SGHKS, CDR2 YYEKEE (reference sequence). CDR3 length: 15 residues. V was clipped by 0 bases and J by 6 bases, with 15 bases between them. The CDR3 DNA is TGTGCCAGCAGCTTGGAGTCAGACTGGTTTGCTGAAGCTTTCTTT. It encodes CASSLESDWFAEAFF. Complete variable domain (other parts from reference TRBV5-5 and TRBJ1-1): DAGVTQSPTHLIKTRGQQVTLRCSPISGHKSVSWYQQVLGQGPQFIFQYYEKEERGRGNFPDRFSARQFPNYSSELNVNALLLGDSALYLCASSLESDWFAEAFFGQGTRLTVV.

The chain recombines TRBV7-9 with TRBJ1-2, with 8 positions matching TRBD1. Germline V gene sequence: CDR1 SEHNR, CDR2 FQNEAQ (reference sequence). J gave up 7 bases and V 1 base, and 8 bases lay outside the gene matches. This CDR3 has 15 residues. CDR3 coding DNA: TGTGCCAGCAGCTTAGTGGTTGGCAGGGGGCTTGGCTACACCTTC. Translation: CASSLVVGRGLGYTF.

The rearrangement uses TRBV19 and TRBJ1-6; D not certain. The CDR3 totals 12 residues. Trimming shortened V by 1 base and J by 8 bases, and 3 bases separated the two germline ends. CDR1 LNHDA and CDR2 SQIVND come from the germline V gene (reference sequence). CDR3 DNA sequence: TGTGCCAGTAGTATAGGAGATTCACCCCTCCACTTT. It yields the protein CASSIGDSPLHF.

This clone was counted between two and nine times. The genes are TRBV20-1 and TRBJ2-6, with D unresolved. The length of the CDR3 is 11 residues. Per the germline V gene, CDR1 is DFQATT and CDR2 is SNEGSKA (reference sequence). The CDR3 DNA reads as TGCAGCGCCTCTGTTGCCAACGTCCTGACTTTC. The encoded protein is CSASVANVLTF.

CDR3 region: CASSPQSGDDEQYF. The CDR3 region has the DNA TGTGCCAGCTCACCACAATCTGGGGACGACGAGCAGTACTTC. The rearrangement joins TRBV18 to TRBJ2-7; D is tentatively TRBD1 or TRBD2 (5 bases each). CDR3 length: 14 residues. Germline values: CDR1 KGHSH, CDR2 LQKENI. The V end was cut by 1 base, the J end by 5 bases, with 12 bases between.

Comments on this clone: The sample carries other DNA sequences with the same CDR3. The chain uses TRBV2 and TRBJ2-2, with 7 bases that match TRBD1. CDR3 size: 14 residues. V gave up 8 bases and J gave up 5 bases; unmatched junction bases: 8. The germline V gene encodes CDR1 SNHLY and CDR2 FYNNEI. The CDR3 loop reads CASGGQLGTGELFF. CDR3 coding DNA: TGTGCCAGCGGGGGACAGCTTGGGACCGGGGAGCTGTTTTTT.

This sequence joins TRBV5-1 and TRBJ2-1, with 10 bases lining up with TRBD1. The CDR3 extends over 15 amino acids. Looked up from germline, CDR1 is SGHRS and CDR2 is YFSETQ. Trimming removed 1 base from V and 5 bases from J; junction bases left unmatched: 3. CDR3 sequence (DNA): TGCGCCAGCAGCTTGTATGGACAGGGGGACAATGAGCAGTTCTTC. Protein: CASSLYGQGDNEQFF.